This T cell receptor beta chain was sequenced for a study of metastatic and nonmetastatic thyroid tumors. Whole-study findings and limits: The reported finding was significantly higher TCR beta diversity in malignant thyroid tumors relative to benign nodules, in blood and tumor.

Trimming pared 3 bases from V and 17 bases from J, leaving 17 bases between. The CDR3 sequence is 12 residues long. Germline V gene lookup returns CDR1 SGDLS and CDR2 YYNGEE. Turning to this clone: Its antigen remains unidentified.

Until they underwent thyroid surgery, no patient had received any treatment. With MiXCR, TCRdb reprocessed the PCR reads. This table holds some 25,000 clones, roughly 20% found once. This receptor was identified in a male donor with papillary thyroid cancer or a benign thyroid nodule (not recorded which). Some clones in this sample may be carry-over from other donors' samples. The V gene is TRBV9, the J gene TRBJ2-2; D is possibly TRBD2 (5 bases). Sequencing used blood. The CDR3 bases are TGTGCCAGCAGCGCCTCCCTCGGGGAGCCTTTTTTT. It codes for CASSASLGEPFF.